The entry below describes one T cell receptor (beta chain). Its antigen is unknown. Per individual sample, total RNA of at least 6 micrograms was extracted. This sample is part of a study of blood T cells in healthy people across ages. Study-level points and caveats: Whereas aged donors had fewer naive CD4+ cells, long-lived donors had more of them and higher diversity. Naive T cell percentage showed a strong correlation with TCR beta diversity. Estimated diversity across one million T cells was deemed an underestimate.

With a J-beta primer mix and a sample-barcoded 5' primer, a second PCR ran about 7 to 12 cycles. A single record per CDR3 protein comes from TCRdb applying MiXCR to the 5' RACE reads. This sample yields hundreds of thousands of distinct CDR3 sequences, of which more than 45% are seen a single time; approximately 23% belongs to the top ten. The V gene end was trimmed by 5 bases and the J gene end by 7 bases; junction bases not matched to a gene: 6. This CDR3 spans 13 amino acids. Germline V gene data show CDR1 as SGHTA and CDR2 as FQGNSA. The sequence was collected from a man aged 25 to 40 in good health. The sequencing input was blood. The chain joins TRBV7-2 to TRBJ1-2, with 8 bases aligning to TRBD1. The CDR3 region is CASSPDREFGYTF. The CDR3 nucleotides read TGTGCCAGCAGCCCGGACAGGGAATTTGGCTACACCTTC.